The clone carrying this T cell receptor (beta chain) was detected ten times or more. Its antigen is as yet unknown. The data are from a study of T-cell reconstitution after alpha-beta-depleted transplantation in children. Study results and caveats: Where some patients showed high TCRbeta diversity at day 60, it came from recipient T cells and thymic progenitors that had survived. Alpha-beta T cells present about two months after transplant were reported to originate from several hundred expanded graft clones. T-cell counts and diversity at one year post-transplant came mainly from newly produced T cells.

During its preparation, the TCRbeta library received unique molecular identifiers. TCRdb re-derived calls from the PCR reads in MiXCR, one entry per CDR3 protein. The sample has approximately 1,000,000 distinct CDR3 sequences, around 30% seen once. The CDR3 runs 19 residues. V lost 0 bases to trimming and J lost 5 bases, with 24 bases between them. The germline V gene has CDR1 SGDLS and CDR2 YYNGEE. The chain is built from TRBV9 and TRBJ2-1; D is perhaps TRBD1 (5 bases). The clonotype was recovered from a boy under two years old who had a stem cell transplant for SCID, so the T cells may come from the graft donor. Sample: PBMCs, mostly from graft donor cells, taken 360 days after TCRalphabeta/CD19-depleted stem cell transplant. The CDR3, as DNA: TGTGCCAGCAGCGTAGACGAAAGGGGAACGTTGGGGCTGGACAATGAGCAGTTCTTC. This gives the protein CASSVDERGTLGLDNEQFF. Full variable domain (missing parts from reference TRBV9 and TRBJ2-1): DSGVTQTPKHLITATGQRVTLRCSPRSGDLSVYWYQQSLDQGLQFLIQYYNGEERAKGNILERFSAQQFPDLHSELNLSSLELGDSALYFCASSVDERGTLGLDNEQFFGPGTRLTVL.